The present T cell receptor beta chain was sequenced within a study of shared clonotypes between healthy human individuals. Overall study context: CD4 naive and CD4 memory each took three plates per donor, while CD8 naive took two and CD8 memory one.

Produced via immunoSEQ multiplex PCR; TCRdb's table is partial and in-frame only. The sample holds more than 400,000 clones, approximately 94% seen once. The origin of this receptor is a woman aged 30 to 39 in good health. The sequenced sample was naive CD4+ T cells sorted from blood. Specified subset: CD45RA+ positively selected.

The CDR3 DNA is TGTGCCAGCAGTGAATGGGGGACGGAGAACACTGAAGCTTTCTTT. It is translated as CASSEWGTENTEAFF. J is TRBJ1-1 and V is TRBV2; weak D call: TRBD1 (5 bases). This CDR3 contains 15 residues. Germline V gene sequence: CDR1 SNHLY, CDR2 FYNNEI. Trimming stripped 2 bases from V and 1 base from J, with 11 bases between.